This TCR beta chain originates from a study of blood T cell repertoires in COVID-19. Whole-study context: There were acute and convalescent COVID-19 samples, and they came from the United States, Italy and Spain. The analysed material was cDNA or gDNA that came from T cells, B-cell-depleted T cells, or PBMCs.

Germline CDR1 reads ENHRY; CDR2 reads SYGVKD. With V trimmed by 4 bases and J by 2 bases, 7 bases remained unmatched. The CDR3 has 17 residues. Data came from immunoSEQ multiplex PCR; TCRdb stores just in-frame clones and leaves some out. Of about 220,000 clones in the sample, about 84% were seen once. V is TRBV10-3 and J is TRBJ2-3; 12 bases line up with TRBD2. What was sequenced was peripheral blood. This sequence originates from a human donor in a cohort sampled during active COVID-19. CDR3: CAISAPPSGGDTDTQYF. The CDR3 DNA is TGTGCCATCAGTGCCCCCCCTAGCGGGGGGGACACAGATACGCAGTATTTT.